The clone carrying this TCR beta chain has just a few counts. Its antigen is currently unknown. The data were obtained in a study of T-cell memory formation after mild COVID-19. About the research overall: The two donors had largely donor-specific TCR clusters.

Notes on the study in general: There was a balanced CD4/CD8 profile in clones contracting day 15 to 85, and later expanders leaned CD4+. The main location of contracting CD4+ clones was CM and EM, and that of contracting CD8+ clones was EMRA.

The CDR3 totals 14 residues. CDR1 and CDR2 (germline): ENHRY, SYGVKD. J lost 6 bases, V lost 8 bases, and 10 bases had no gene match. Employing constant-segment primers, 5'RACE generated TCR alpha and TCR beta cDNA libraries bearing sample barcodes and UMIs. Using its own MiXCR run on the 5' RACE reads, TCRdb lists one record per CDR3 protein. The profile shows some 190,000 distinct CDR3 sequences, around 17% of them singletons. The sequence derives from an adult woman who had mild COVID-19 (a few samples of this study predate the infection). Cell type and time point are not known. The V and J genes are TRBV10-3 and TRBJ2-3; TRBD2 matches 8 bases. Sequencing was done on a sample of PBMCs or a T cell subset sorted from them (not recorded which). CDR3 region: CAIGTSGSADTQYF. As DNA, the CDR3 is TGTGCCATCGGAACTAGCGGCTCCGCGGATACGCAGTATTTT.